This TCR beta chain was recovered during a study of cytomegalovirus exposure and HLA in healthy donors. Worth noting for this clone: As yet, its antigen is unknown.

The CDR3 has 17 amino acids. The germline V gene has CDR1 LNHNV and CDR2 YYDKDF (reference sequence). V lost 1 base and J lost 2; bases outside the gene matches: 4. General observations from the study: Researchers counted roughly 150 TCR beta chains as cytomegalovirus-associated.

The study ran its PCR with 60 Vbeta and 13 Jbeta primers. Generated by immunoSEQ multiplex PCR, the TCRdb table keeps only in-frame clones and is missing some. The table has 140,000 to 150,000 clones, about 80% seen once. The TCR comes from a female donor in good health and CMV-seronegative. This chain uses TRBV15 with TRBJ2-5, with 13 positions matching TRBD2. What was sequenced was PBMCs. The CDR3 sequence is CATSRGTSGGSQETQYF. The CDR3 DNA reads as TGTGCCACCAGCAGAGGGACTAGCGGGGGCTCACAAGAGACCCAGTACTTC.